The 6 T cell receptor beta chains below were found in one sample sequenced in a study of T cells in Graves' hyperthyroidism and ophthalmopathy. Amplification yielded TCR beta CDR3 regions, with RNA transcripts as the source. The HTBI primer set was used in a first-round RT-PCR of the TCR CDR3. TCRdb reprocessed the multiplex PCR reads with MiXCR, giving one entry per CDR3 protein. The sample includes approximately 570,000 distinct CDR3 sequences, around 20% seen only once; the top ten take over 45%. The sample taken for sequencing was blood. These receptors were collected from a middle-aged man with Graves' ophthalmopathy.

The rearrangement uses TRBV29-1 and TRBJ2-6; no firm D call. Per germline, CDR1 SQVTM and CDR2 ANQGSEA. This CDR3 region has 12 residues. The V end was cut by 4 bases, the J end by 4 bases, with 5 bases between. As DNA, the CDR3 is TGCAGCGTTGTGTCCGGGGCCAACGTCCTGACTTTC. Translated, it gives CSVVSGANVLTF.

This clonotype appeared many times. The chain has TRBV2 and TRBJ2-5; possibly TRBD1 or TRBD2 for D (6 bases each). Germline values: CDR1 SNHLY, CDR2 FYNNEI. Trimming cost V 8 bases and J 5 bases, with 21 bases left between them. This CDR3 contains 15 residues. CDR3 nucleotides: TGTGCCAGCGGAGGGGGACAAGAAAGTTGGGAGACCCAGTACTTC. This encodes CASGGGQESWETQYF.

This chain links TRBV19 with TRBJ2-1; no reliable D call. Germline V gene data show CDR1 as LNHDA and CDR2 as SQIVND (reference sequence). This CDR3 is 14 amino acids long. V was pared by 5 bases and J by 6 bases, with 14 bases between. Written as DNA, the CDR3 is TGTGCCAGTAGTCGCCAGGCCGTTGGCAATGAGCAGTTCTTC. It codes for CASSRQAVGNEQFF.

In the case of this clonotype: Just one base apart from a much larger clone, this may be a read error. The rearrangement joins TRBV7-8 to TRBJ2-1; D unresolved. Between the trimmed V and J ends, which lost 2 bases and 12 bases, there was a span of 8 bases. The CDR3 runs 11 residues. CDR1 SGHVS and CDR2 FQNEAQ come from the germline V gene. CDR3 loop: CASSLSERQFF. Here the CDR3 DNA reads TGTGCCAGCAGCTTATCAGAGCGGCAGTTCTTC.

This clonotype was found many times. In DNA, the CDR3 is TGTGCCAGCAGCGAGGGGGTAGGAGCCAAAAACATTCAGTACTTC. It codes for CASSEGVGAKNIQYF. The chain employs TRBV3-1 and TRBJ2-4, with D tentatively TRBD1 (6 bases). This CDR3 contains 15 residues. The V gene lost 5 bases and the J gene lost 0 bases, with 11 bases spanning the gap. Germline V lookup: CDR1 LGHDT, CDR2 YNNKEL (reference sequence).

Worth noting for this clonotype: Mismatch with germline at one junction end may stem from a read error. V usage is TRBV7-3 and J usage is TRBJ2-4; 11 nucleotides align to TRBD2. The CDR3 has 15 residues. The V gene's germline CDR1 is SGHTA and CDR2 FQGTGA. The CDR3 loop is CASSPGLAEGNIQCF. CDR3 DNA sequence: TGTGCCAGCAGCCCGGGACTAGCGGAGGGGAACATTCAGTGCTTC. The variable domain in full, with the rest retrieved from reference TRBV7-3 and TRBJ2-4, is GAGVSQTPSNKVTEKGKYVELRCDPISGHTALYWYRQSLGQGPEFLIYFQGTGAADDSGLPNDRFFAVRPEGSVSTLKIQRTERGDSAVYLCASSPGLAEGNIQCFGAGTRLSVL.